This T cell receptor (beta chain) derives from a study of blood T cell repertoires in COVID-19. Study details: Donors in the United States, Italy and Spain gave samples during acute or convalescent COVID-19. T cells, B-cell-depleted T cells, or PBMCs provided the cDNA or gDNA that served as material.

Germline V CDR1 and CDR2: MNHGY, SAAAGT. CDR3 length: 17 amino acids. Per the original data handling: Cell counts per sample came from amplifying reference gene primers. The repertoire was sequenced with immunoSEQ multiplex PCR; TCRdb's copy has only in-frame clones and lacks some. That table supplies the V and J calls and clone size; D and trimming were determined from the DNA. The profile shows more than 200,000 clones, around 80% of them singletons. This chain links TRBV6-8 with TRBJ2-6; perhaps TRBD1 as D (6 bases). Sequencing was carried out using peripheral blood. The receptor was derived from a woman older than 75 with acute or convalescent COVID-19. CDR3 amino acids: CEDSYRLHFSGANVLTF. The CDR3, as DNA: TGTGAGGACAGCTATCGGCTTCATTTCTCTGGGGCCAACGTCCTGACTTTC.